These 32 T cell receptor beta chains came from one sample sequenced in a study of T cells in placental villitis. This was the immunoSEQ v4 assay. Sequencing was performed with immunoSEQ multiplex PCR; in TCRdb, only in-frame clones are kept and a portion is missing. The repertoire holds nearly 1,500 clones, with about four fifths as singletons. These receptors have no known antigen. Study-level results: Median clonality was roughly 0.05 in villitis of unknown etiology placentae versus about 0.0062 in controls.

Material: placental tissue containing maternal and fetal cells. The origin of the receptors is a human patient with villitis of unknown etiology; the placental T cells may come from both mother and fetus.

This clone was observed a single time. The rearrangement uses TRBV6-5 and TRBJ1-1; 8 bases map to TRBD1. V shed 6 bases, J shed 3 bases, and the junction held 6 bases outside the gene matches. Germline V gives CDR1 MNHEY, CDR2 SVGAGI. This CDR3 contains 14 residues. This CDR3 is CASRAPDRDTEAFF. Written as DNA, the CDR3 is TGTGCCAGCAGAGCTCCGGACAGGGACACTGAAGCTTTCTTT.

The chain couples TRBV21-1 to TRBJ1-4. TRBV21-1 is described as a pseudogene. CDR3 size: 20 residues. CDR3 DNA: TGTGCCAGCAGCAAAGCGGTGGGTCTGAGGGTCTGTGCAACTAATGAAAAACTATTTTTT. Translating gives CASSKAVGLRVCATNEKLFF.

This chain connects TRBV29-1 to TRBJ1-2, with D hard to call. With 3 bases removed from V and 2 bases from J, the gap between germline ends came to 13 bases. Germline CDR1 reads SQVTM; CDR2 reads ANQGSEA. This CDR3 region has 14 residues. CDR3 residues: CSVDWRPQNYGYTF. The DNA for the CDR3 is TGCAGCGTTGACTGGAGACCGCAAAACTATGGCTACACCTTC.

In regard to this clone: Within the sample, other DNA sequences also encode this same CDR3. J is TRBJ1-6 and V is TRBV2; D is ambiguous. The CDR3 is 14 amino acids. Trimming pared 1 base from V and 7 bases from J, leaving 8 bases between. Germline V gene data show CDR1 as SNHLY and CDR2 as FYNNEI. CDR3 region: CASSEETGNSPLHF. CDR3 DNA: TGTGCCAGCAGTGAAGAAACGGGGAATTCACCCCTCCACTTT.

This clone came up once. The chain employs TRBV7-6 and TRBJ2-1; 14 bases match TRBD2. V was pared by 1 base and J by 6 bases, with 2 bases of the junction left unmatched. The germline CDR1 and CDR2 sequences are SGHVS and FNYEAQ. The CDR3 has 16 amino acids. As DNA, the CDR3 is TGTGCCAGCAGCTTAGTGGGACTAGCGGGGGCCAATGAGCAGTTCTTC. It encodes CASSLVGLAGANEQFF.

The V gene is TRBV13, the J gene TRBJ2-2; the D is unclear. Germline assignment: CDR1 PRHDT and CDR2 FYEKMQ (reference sequence). The CDR3 contains 16 residues. Deletions cut 2 bases from V and 0 bases from J, with 10 bases between. Written as DNA, the CDR3 is TGTGCCAGCAGCTTATTGGGGATGTCGAACACCGGGGAGCTGTTTTTT. Protein: CASSLLGMSNTGELFF. The variable domain in full, completed from reference TRBV13 and TRBJ2-2, reads AAGVIQSPRHLIKEKRETATLKCYPIPRHDTVYWYQQGPGQDPQFLISFYEKMQSDKGSIPDRFSAQQFSDYHSELNMSSLELGDSALYFCASSLLGMSNTGELFFGEGSRLTVL.

The J gene is TRBJ2-2, the V gene TRBV9; the D is unclear. Germline V gives CDR1 SGDLS, CDR2 YYNGEE. CDR3 length equals 12 residues. Trimming removed 4 bases from V and 0 bases from J, with 1 base in between. For the CDR3, the DNA is TGTGCCAGCAGCCCGAACACCGGGGAGCTGTTTTTT. This gives the protein CASSPNTGELFF. The full variable domain, with the rest looked up from reference TRBV9 and TRBJ2-2, is DSGVTQTPKHLITATGQRVTLRCSPRSGDLSVYWYQQSLDQGLQFLIQYYNGEERAKGNILERFSAQQFPDLHSELNLSSLELGDSALYFCASSPNTGELFFGEGSRLTVL.

The J gene is TRBJ2-1, the V gene TRBV13; TRBD1 matches 10 bases. This CDR3 spans 17 amino acids. Germline V gives CDR1 PRHDT, CDR2 FYEKMQ (reference sequence). With V trimmed by 4 bases and J by 8 bases, 14 bases remained unmatched. The CDR3 DNA reads TGTGCCAGCAGCTCGGTGGACCGGGACAGGGGTTGGGATGAGCAGTTCTTC. As protein: CASSSVDRDRGWDEQFF.

This chain links TRBV24-1 with TRBJ1-1; unclear D gene. This CDR3 contains 15 residues. Germline-derived CDR1 and CDR2 are KGHDR and SFDVKD. The V gene lost 5 bases and the J gene lost 1 base, with 13 bases spanning the gap. The CDR3 loop is CATSVLHLKNTEAFF. The DNA of the CDR3 is TGTGCCACCAGTGTCCTACACCTAAAGAACACTGAAGCTTTCTTT.

The rearrangement joins TRBV10-3 to TRBJ1-5, with D hard to call. This CDR3 is 13 amino acids long. From germline, CDR1 is ENHRY and CDR2 SYGVKD. The V end lost 0 bases, the J end lost 4 bases, and 4 bases lay between the germline ends. The CDR3 reads CAISESGNQPQHF. For the CDR3, the DNA is TGTGCCATCAGTGAGTCAGGGAATCAGCCCCAGCATTTT.

CDR3 residues: CSVRDRDNTEAFF. The DNA of the CDR3 is TGCAGCGTTAGGGACAGGGATAACACTGAAGCTTTCTTT. V gene TRBV29-1 combines with J gene TRBJ1-1; 9 bases match TRBD1. Germline lookup yields CDR1 SQVTM and CDR2 ANQGSEA. The CDR3 runs to 13 residues. The trim removed 5 bases at V and 2 bases at J, leaving 3 bases unmatched. Variable domain in full (rest from reference TRBV29-1 and TRBJ1-1): SAVISQKPSRDICQRGTSLTIQCQVDSQVTMMFWYRQQPGQSLTLIATANQGSEATYESGFVIDKFPISRPNLTFSTLTVSNMSPEDSSIYLCSVRDRDNTEAFFGQGTRLTVV.

The V gene is TRBV5-4, the J gene TRBJ1-2, with a possible D match to TRBD1 (5 bases). The CDR3 covers 16 residues. Germline CDR1 is SGHNT and CDR2 is YYREEE (reference sequence). Trimming took 3 bases from V and 2 from J, leaving 17 bases between them. Here the CDR3 reads CASSSAGGLPNYGYTF. The CDR3 DNA sequence: TGTGCCAGCAGCTCCGCTGGGGGTCTTCCAAACTATGGCTACACCTTC.

The gene calls are TRBV4-2 and TRBJ1-2, with 10 bases matching TRBD1. This CDR3 is 15 amino acids long. In germline, CDR1 is LGHNA, CDR2 YNFKEQ. V dropped 3 bases and J dropped 8; count of bases not matched to a gene: 9. CDR3 in amino acids: CASSHRDRGEAGYTF. The CDR3 DNA follows: TGTGCCAGCAGCCATCGGGACAGGGGAGAGGCGGGCTACACCTTC.

The V call is TRBV10-3, the J call TRBJ1-2; 7 positions match TRBD1. This CDR3 spans 13 amino acids. V gave up 10 bases and J gave up 6 bases; unmatched junction bases: 11. Per the germline V gene, CDR1 is ENHRY and CDR2 is SYGVKD. The CDR3 DNA reads as TGTGCCACCACCTCGACAGGGAGTGATGGCTACACCTTC. This codes for CATTSTGSDGYTF.

This chain uses TRBV14 with TRBJ1-1; tentatively, D is TRBD1 (5 bases). Germline CDR1 reads SGHDN; CDR2 reads FVKESK. V shed 3 bases and J shed 5 bases, with 25 bases lying between them. The CDR3 spans 18 residues. CDR3 loop: CASSQDSSLVRGWTEAFF. In DNA, the CDR3 is TGTGCCAGCAGCCAGGACTCCTCTTTAGTAAGGGGTTGGACTGAAGCTTTCTTT.

V usage is TRBV18 and J usage is TRBJ1-6, with D uncertain. The CDR3 covers 13 residues. Per germline, CDR1 KGHSH and CDR2 LQKENI. V lost 9 bases and J lost 4, with 10 bases in between. CDR3 nucleotides: TGTGCCAGTTCCACCGCGTATAATTCACCCCTCCACTTT. It codes for CASSTAYNSPLHF.

The rearrangement uses TRBV5-1 and TRBJ1-1; D possibly corresponds to TRBD1 (5 bases). The V gene's germline CDR1 is SGHRS and CDR2 YFSETQ. The CDR3 contains 14 residues. V was cut by 4 bases and J by 0 bases, with 10 bases left in between. The CDR3 sequence: CASSDRFMNTEAFF. The CDR3 region has the DNA TGCGCCAGCAGCGACAGATTCATGAACACTGAAGCTTTCTTT.

This chain's CDR3 is CAPAAVYQETQYF. The DNA for the CDR3 is TGTGCCCCGGCAGCGGTCTACCAAGAGACCCAGTACTTC. The chain employs TRBV7-9 and TRBJ2-5; a possible D gene is TRBD2 (5 bases). V lost 11 bases and J lost 0, with 13 bases in between. The CDR3 loop spans 13 amino acids. The germline gives CDR1 SEHNR, CDR2 FQNEAQ (reference sequence).

In the case of this clone: One junction end disagrees with the germline gene, perhaps due to a read error. The chain uses TRBV4-2 and TRBJ2-3; a weak D match, TRBD2 (7 bases). Germline V gene data show CDR1 as LGHNA and CDR2 as YNFKEQ. This CDR3 contains 14 residues. The CDR3 nucleotides are TGTGCCAGCAGCCCGGGACTACCGACAGGTACGCAGTATTTT. Residues: CASSPGLPTGTQYF.

This clone was detected only a few times. This chain connects TRBV18 to TRBJ1-1; D not certain. This CDR3 has 14 amino acids. V shed 4 bases and J shed 6 bases, with 15 bases lying between them. Germline V gene sequence: CDR1 KGHSH, CDR2 LQKENI. This CDR3 is CASSRLGFDAEAFF. CDR3 bases: TGTGCCAGCTCACGGTTGGGGTTCGACGCTGAAGCTTTCTTT.

The chain is built from TRBV4-1 and TRBJ1-1; TRBD1 is a possible D gene (5 bases). The CDR3 is 13 residues long. Trimming pared 3 bases from V and 5 bases from J, leaving 10 bases between. CDR1 is MGHRA, CDR2 YSYEKL, per germline. The CDR3 is CASSHQGRTEAFF. The CDR3 nucleotides are TGCGCCAGCAGCCACCAGGGTAGGACTGAAGCTTTCTTT.

The J gene is TRBJ1-1, the V gene TRBV30; D ambiguous. The CDR3 extends over 14 amino acids. The V end was cut by 2 bases, the J end by 9 bases, with 19 bases between. The germline V gene has CDR1 GTSNPN and CDR2 SVGIG (reference sequence). The CDR3 loop is CAWSWEANWAKAFF. The CDR3 DNA follows: TGTGCCTGGAGTTGGGAAGCGAACTGGGCTAAAGCTTTCTTT.

The chain joins TRBV2 to TRBJ1-2; 7 bases are a match to TRBD1. Germline V gene sequence: CDR1 SNHLY, CDR2 FYNNEI. CDR3 length: 18 residues. Trimming took 4 bases from V and 8 from J; bases not matched to a gene: 22. The CDR3 here is CASSAGISGGQSSIGYTF. CDR3 DNA sequence: TGTGCCAGCAGTGCGGGAATATCTGGGGGACAGAGTTCTATCGGCTACACCTTC.

CDR3 DNA sequence: TGTGCTAGTTCGAATGCGGGGGCACCTATTACTGAAGCTTTCTTT. Amino acids: CASSNAGAPITEAFF. The V and J genes are TRBV12-5 and TRBJ1-1, with D possibly matching TRBD1 (6 bases). V dropped 8 bases and J dropped 5 bases, with 21 bases sitting between them. Germline CDR1 and CDR2: LGHNT and FRNRAP. CDR3 length: 15 amino acids.

This sequence joins TRBV10-3 and TRBJ2-7; 9 bases match TRBD1. V lost 6 bases, J lost 2 bases, and 11 bases stayed unmatched. This CDR3 is 16 amino acids long. Germline V lookup: CDR1 ENHRY, CDR2 SYGVKD. CDR3 sequence reads: CAISFLRDREAYEQYF. The CDR3 DNA reads as TGTGCCATCAGCTTCCTCCGGGACAGGGAGGCCTACGAGCAGTACTTC.

The chain is built from TRBV20-1 and TRBJ2-5; a weak D match, TRBD2 (6 bases). Germline CDR1 is DFQATT and CDR2 is SNEGSKA (reference sequence). V shed 4 bases and J shed 13 bases, with 16 bases lying between them. The CDR3 contains 11 residues. The CDR3 DNA reads TGCAGTGCTAATAGCCGGGACGGGGGGTACTTC. Its protein is CSANSRDGGYF.

The chain carries TRBV19 and TRBJ1-1, with a tentative D call TRBD1 (5 bases). Germline assignment: CDR1 LNHDA and CDR2 SQIVND (reference sequence). The V gene lost 5 bases and the J gene lost 3 bases, with 7 bases spanning the gap. The CDR3 has 12 residues. The CDR3 reads CASSEGDTEAFF. CDR3 nucleotide sequence: TGTGCCAGTAGTGAAGGGGACACTGAAGCTTTCTTT.

The chain carries TRBV19 and TRBJ2-3; no definite D call. Germline values: CDR1 LNHDA, CDR2 SQIVND (reference sequence). V was cut by 5 bases and J by 2 bases, with 8 bases left in between. The CDR3 spans 13 residues. CDR3 coding DNA: TGTGCCAGTAGTGGCGACTCCACAGATACGCAGTATTTT. Its translation is CASSGDSTDTQYF.

This clone appeared a single time. This chain uses TRBV19 with TRBJ1-6; tentatively, D is TRBD1 (5 bases). The CDR3 consists of 13 residues. The germline gives CDR1 LNHDA, CDR2 SQIVND (reference sequence). The V gene lost 5 bases and the J gene lost 10 bases, with 12 bases spanning the gap. The CDR3 protein is CASSPQGGSPLHF. The CDR3 DNA reads TGTGCCAGTAGTCCTCAGGGAGGCTCACCCCTCCACTTT.

This clone is categorized as large. The sample carries other DNA sequences with the same CDR3. The chain combines TRBV19 with TRBJ2-7; D is possibly TRBD1 or TRBD2 (5 bases each). V lost 4 bases to trimming and J lost 9 bases, with 13 bases between them. This CDR3 is built from 12 residues. Germline CDR1 and CDR2: LNHDA and SQIVND (reference sequence). This CDR3 is CASSNGRGSQYF. CDR3 DNA sequence: TGTGCCAGTAGTAATGGCCGGGGCTCGCAGTACTTC.

Only a few counts were recorded for this clone. The V and J genes are TRBV5-1 and TRBJ2-5; D is perhaps TRBD2 (5 bases). This CDR3 is built from 15 residues. Germline loops: CDR1 SGHRS, CDR2 YFSETQ. Trimming left V 0 bases short and J 4 bases short, with 13 bases between. The DNA for the CDR3 is TGCGCCAGCAGCTTGGCGGGATCAGCCCTAGAGACCCAGTACTTC. This sequence encodes CASSLAGSALETQYF.

V usage is TRBV9 and J usage is TRBJ1-3; a weak D match, TRBD1 (6 bases). The CDR3 consists of 18 residues. Trimming removed 4 bases from V and 4 bases from J, with 24 bases in between. Germline V gene lookup returns CDR1 SGDLS and CDR2 YYNGEE. The CDR3 is CASSRPRTGRSEGNTIYF. CDR3 sequence (DNA): TGTGCCAGCAGCAGACCCCGTACAGGGCGGTCGGAGGGAAACACCATATATTTT.